This TCR beta chain was identified during a study of CD8+CD57+ T cells in acquired aplastic anemia. For the study at large: Average DNA yield from sorted CD4+ and CD8+ cells was about 3.2 ug.

Investigators profiled TCR beta VDJ and CDR3 from genomic DNA template. TCRdb reprocessed the reads with MiXCR, giving one entry per CDR3 protein. There are 300,000 or so distinct CDR3 sequences in the sample; 45% to 65% occur only once, and 8% lies in the top ten. This clonotype was recorded many times. What it binds is unknown. Broader study findings: The CD8+ Simpson's diversity of patients and controls was not significantly different.

The CDR3 sequence is 13 residues long. After removal of 3 bases from V and 10 bases from J, the junction contained 4 bases not matched to a gene. Germline V CDR1 and CDR2: DFQATT, SNEGSKA (reference sequence). V gene TRBV20-1 combines with J gene TRBJ1-6; 9 bases map to TRBD1. The sequenced sample consisted of sorted CD4+, CD8+, or CD8+CD57+ T cells (not recorded which) from PBMCs. The origin of this receptor is a human donor with severe aplastic anemia or a healthy control (not recorded which). CDR3 bases: TGCAGTGCTAGTCCGGGGACAGGGTCACCCCTCCACTTT. Its translation: CSASPGTGSPLHF.